Shown below are 28 T cell receptor beta chains from a single sample sequenced in a study of blood T cell repertoires in COVID-19. TCRdb keeps only in-frame clones here, not all; method: immunoSEQ multiplex PCR. This table holds around 310,000 clones, approximately 89% found once. The sample comprised peripheral blood. The receptors stem from a woman aged 60-75 years with acute or convalescent COVID-19.

This sequence joins TRBV4-2 and TRBJ1-3; 7 bases agree with TRBD1. Germline lookup yields CDR1 LGHNA and CDR2 YNFKEQ. CDR3 length: 17 amino acids. The V and J ends lost 0 bases and 4 bases, in that order; junction bases with no gene match: 9. DNA for the CDR3: TGTGCCAGCAGCCAAGATGGGGGACAGCCCAAAGGAAACACCATATATTTT. It encodes CASSQDGGQPKGNTIYF.

V gene TRBV18 combines with J gene TRBJ1-1; TRBD1 is a possible D gene (5 bases). The CDR3 loop spans 16 amino acids. Trimming removed 6 bases at V and 1 base at J, with 18 bases between. Looked up from germline, CDR1 is KGHSH and CDR2 is LQKENI. The CDR3 DNA reads as TGTGCCAGCTCGGTTATACGCCAGGGCGGGAACACTGAAGCTTTCTTT. It specifies CASSVIRQGGNTEAFF.

This clone was seen a handful of times. The rearrangement joins TRBV3-1 (or the pseudogene TRBV3-2) to TRBJ2-7; D call uncertain. This CDR3 is 13 amino acids long. Per germline, CDR1 LGHDT and CDR2 YNNKEL (reference sequence). V was pared by 2 bases and J by 7 bases, with 12 bases between. In DNA form, the CDR3 reads TGTGCCAGCAGCCAACCGCAAGTCGGGGAGCAGTACTTC. As protein: CASSQPQVGEQYF.

The chain links TRBV24-1 to TRBJ2-2, with unresolved D. The V gene's germline CDR1 is KGHDR and CDR2 SFDVKD. The CDR3 is 16 residues long. V was clipped by 0 bases and J by 3 bases, with 10 bases between them. In DNA, the CDR3 is TGTGCCACCAGTGATTTGAGCACAGCCTACACCGGGGAGCTGTTTTTT. Residues: CATSDLSTAYTGELFF.

This clone came up a few times. The sample contains more than one DNA sequence encoding this CDR3. This chain links TRBV4-1 with TRBJ2-7, with TRBD2 as a possible D gene (5 bases). The ends were cut back, 0 bases at V and 4 bases at J, with 7 bases in the middle. Germline V CDR1 and CDR2: MGHRA, YSYEKL. There are 13 residues in the CDR3. CDR3 in DNA: TGCGCCAGCAGCCAAGATTCGGGGTACGAGCAGTACTTC. This sequence encodes CASSQDSGYEQYF.

The rearrangement links TRBV5-5 to TRBJ1-4; D unresolved. The V and J ends lost 1 base and 3 bases respectively, with 7 bases between them. The CDR3 extends over 14 amino acids. Germline-derived CDR1 and CDR2 are SGHKS and YYEKEE (reference sequence). The CDR3 reads CASSLSTSNEKLFF. The CDR3 region has the DNA TGTGCCAGCAGCTTGAGCACGTCTAATGAAAAACTGTTTTTT. Complete variable domain (other parts from reference TRBV5-5 and TRBJ1-4): DAGVTQSPTHLIKTRGQQVTLRCSPISGHKSVSWYQQVLGQGPQFIFQYYEKEERGRGNFPDRFSARQFPNYSSELNVNALLLGDSALYLCASSLSTSNEKLFFGSGTQLSVL.

The rearrangement uses TRBV12-3 or TRBV12-4 and TRBJ1-1; D possibly corresponds to TRBD1 (6 bases). The V end lost 5 bases, the J end lost 8 bases, and 12 bases lay between the germline ends. This CDR3 spans 12 amino acids. CDR3 bases: TGTGCCAGCAGTCCGGGGGGCGGGGAAGCTTTCTTT. It codes for CASSPGGGEAFF.

The chain uses TRBV7-3 and TRBJ1-5; unclear D gene. This CDR3 contains 13 residues. Germline CDR1 reads SGHTA; CDR2 reads FQGTGA. The V gene lost 1 base and the J gene lost 7 bases, with 8 bases spanning the gap. CDR3 in amino acids: CASSLMAGQPQHF. CDR3 DNA sequence: TGTGCCAGCAGCTTAATGGCGGGCCAGCCCCAGCATTTT. The entire variable domain, with the rest obtained from reference TRBV7-3 and TRBJ1-5, is as follows: GAGVSQTPSNKVTEKGKYVELRCDPISGHTALYWYRQSLGQGPEFLIYFQGTGAADDSGLPNDRFFAVRPEGSVSTLKIQRTERGDSAVYLCASSLMAGQPQHFGDGTRLSIL.

This clone was counted a few times. The rearrangement uses TRBV5-1 and TRBJ1-6; 9 bases are shared with TRBD1. This CDR3 is 15 amino acids long. Germline V gene sequence: CDR1 SGHRS, CDR2 YFSETQ. V trimming: 5 bases; J trimming: 15 bases; junction bases outside the gene matches: 15. The CDR3 is CASSHAGTGMKFLHF. CDR3 in DNA: TGCGCCAGCAGTCATGCCGGGACAGGGATGAAGTTCCTCCACTTT.

This chain connects TRBV2 to TRBJ2-4; maybe TRBD2 (6 bases). CDR3 length: 17 amino acids. The germline V gene encodes CDR1 SNHLY and CDR2 FYNNEI. Between the trimmed V and J ends, which lost 3 bases and 0 bases, there was a span of 15 bases. The CDR3: CASSDLGGWGAKNIQYF. The DNA for the CDR3 is TGTGCCAGCAGTGATTTGGGAGGATGGGGAGCCAAAAACATTCAGTACTTC. The full variable domain, rest sourced from reference TRBV2 and TRBJ2-4, is EPEVTQTPSHQVTQMGQEVILRCVPISNHLYFYWYRQILGQKVEFLVSFYNNEISEKSEIFDDQFSVERPDGSNFTLKIRSTKLEDSAMYFCASSDLGGWGAKNIQYFGAGTRLSVL.

CDR3 DNA sequence: TGTGCCAGCAGCGAGGCGAGGGAGCAGTACTTC. This sequence encodes CASSEAREQYF. The J gene is TRBJ2-7, the V gene TRBV6-6, with unresolved D. Trimming stripped 6 bases from V and 7 bases from J, with 10 bases between. Looked up from germline, CDR1 is MNHNY and CDR2 is SVGAGI (reference sequence). CDR3 length equals 11 residues.

The gene calls are TRBV7-2 and TRBJ1-1; D is ambiguous. Deletions cut 1 base from V and 12 bases from J, with 9 bases between. This CDR3 contains 11 residues. Germline-derived CDR1 and CDR2 are SGHTA and FQGNSA. The CDR3 sequence is CASSLVKTTFF. The CDR3 region has the DNA TGTGCCAGCAGCTTAGTCAAGACTACTTTCTTT.

This rearrangement joins TRBV5-4 to TRBJ2-5, with 7 bases identical to TRBD2. The CDR3 consists of 15 residues. CDR1 is SGHNT, CDR2 YYREEE, per germline (reference sequence). V shed 2 bases, J shed 1 base, and the junction held 5 bases outside the gene matches. The CDR3 protein is CASSFGGRAQETQYF. The CDR3 coding sequence is TGTGCCAGCAGCTTCGGGGGGAGGGCCCAAGAGACCCAGTACTTC.

The rearrangement uses TRBV9 and TRBJ2-3; perhaps TRBD2 as D (7 bases). The CDR3 is made up of 15 amino acids. V was cut by 1 base and J by 4 bases, with 13 bases left in between. The V gene's germline CDR1 is SGDLS and CDR2 YYNGEE. DNA of the CDR3: TGTGCCAGCAGCGTATGGCAGGGGAGGGCAGATACGCAGTATTTT. Its translation: CASSVWQGRADTQYF.

V and J are TRBV19 and TRBJ2-3; 9 bases map to TRBD2. The junction had 5 bases not matched to a gene; V was cut back by 3 bases and J by 1 base. This CDR3 region has 16 residues. The V gene's germline CDR1 is LNHDA and CDR2 SQIVND (reference sequence). The CDR3 sequence is CASSMPTSGGTDTQYF. CDR3 in DNA: TGTGCCAGTAGTATGCCGACTAGCGGAGGCACAGATACGCAGTATTTT.

This chain connects TRBV7-9 to TRBJ2-7; D may be TRBD2 (7 bases). Trimming took off 1 base at V and 9 bases at J, with 16 bases between the two ends. The CDR3 length is 14 residues. Germline loops: CDR1 SEHNR, CDR2 FQNEAQ (reference sequence). CDR3 nucleotides: TGTGCCAGCAGCTTAGGAGGGGGGGTAGTAGGGCAGTACTTC. This sequence encodes CASSLGGGVVGQYF.

The rearrangement uses TRBV18 and TRBJ1-4; the D is unclear. The germline gives CDR1 KGHSH, CDR2 LQKENI. The CDR3 is 16 amino acids. Trimming took off 3 bases at V and 4 bases at J, with 15 bases between the two ends. The DNA of the CDR3 is TGTGCCAGCTCACCGAGTACGGCAGGCGTTAATGAAAAACTGTTTTTT. It is translated as CASSPSTAGVNEKLFF.

The chain carries TRBV5-1 and TRBJ1-6; weak D call: TRBD1 (5 bases). CDR1 is SGHRS, CDR2 YFSETQ, per germline. The ends were cut back, 0 bases at V and 7 bases at J, with 11 bases in the middle. This CDR3 is built from 15 residues. The chain's CDR3 is CASSLGQGGNSPLHF. CDR3 bases: TGCGCCAGCAGCTTGGGCCAGGGAGGGAATTCACCCCTCCACTTT.

In this sample, this clone turned up once. The chain links TRBV27 to TRBJ1-6; 9 bases are shared with TRBD1. This CDR3 region has 14 residues. Germline V CDR1 and CDR2: MNHEY, SMNVEV (reference sequence). The V gene end was trimmed by 7 bases and the J gene end by 9 bases; junction bases not matched to a gene: 7. CDR3: CASNPGQGTSPLHF. As DNA, the CDR3 is TGTGCCAGCAACCCGGGACAGGGCACTTCACCCCTCCACTTT.

The chain joins TRBV5-4 to TRBJ1-2; D unclear. Per the germline V gene, CDR1 is SGHNT and CDR2 is YYREEE (reference sequence). The CDR3 consists of 11 residues. Trimming took off 3 bases at V and 4 bases at J, with 4 bases between the two ends. CDR3: CASSYIYGYTF. CDR3 coding DNA: TGTGCCAGCAGCTATATCTATGGCTACACCTTC.

The CDR3 DNA reads as TGTGCCAGTAGTATTGGGCAGTCCTACGAGCAGTACTTC. It specifies CASSIGQSYEQYF. The chain links TRBV19 to TRBJ2-7; D remains ambiguous. The CDR3 consists of 13 residues. Germline V CDR1 and CDR2: LNHDA, SQIVND (reference sequence). V was pared by 3 bases and J by 1 base, with 7 bases between.

The chain is built from TRBV27 and TRBJ2-3; D not resolved. The germline V gene has CDR1 MNHEY and CDR2 SMNVEV (reference sequence). V was pared by 5 bases and J by 4 bases, with 7 bases between. The CDR3 contains 12 residues. The CDR3 region is CASSPSSDTQYF. In nucleotides, the CDR3 is TGTGCCAGCAGTCCCTCGTCAGATACGCAGTATTTT.

The chain joins TRBV28 to TRBJ2-7, with TRBD1 matching over 9 bases. The CDR3 has 15 residues. Per the germline V gene, CDR1 is MDHEN and CDR2 is SYDVKM. Germline trimming cut 5 bases from V and 6 bases from J; bases unmatched to any gene: 11. The CDR3 loop is CASSQRLGQGGEQYF. The DNA of the CDR3 is TGTGCCAGCAGTCAGCGATTGGGACAGGGAGGCGAGCAGTACTTC.

With respect to this clone: A read error may account for a junction end that differs from germline. This sequence joins TRBV12-3 or TRBV12-4 and TRBJ1-2; 8 bases agree with TRBD1. CDR3 length: 11 residues. CDR3 coding DNA: TGTGCCAGCAGTGACAGGGGTGGCTACATCTTC. Protein: CASSDRGGYIF.

V usage is TRBV5-8 and J usage is TRBJ1-3, with D tentatively TRBD1 (6 bases). Deletions cut 5 bases from V and 2 bases from J, with 14 bases between. The CDR3 covers 15 residues. Germline V gene lookup returns CDR1 SGHTS and CDR2 YDEGEE. CDR3 sequence: CASRPDRFTGNTIYF. The CDR3 DNA is TGTGCCAGCAGACCCGACAGGTTCACTGGAAACACCATATATTTT.

V and J are TRBV5-6 and TRBJ1-5, with 9 bases matching TRBD1. Germline V gives CDR1 SGHDT, CDR2 YYEEEE. The CDR3 runs to 19 residues. Trimming took 0 bases from V and 1 from J; bases not matched to a gene: 11. This chain's CDR3 is CASSLGWRAGTGSNQPQHF. The DNA for the CDR3 is TGTGCCAGCAGCTTGGGTTGGAGAGCCGGGACAGGGAGCAATCAGCCCCAGCATTTT.

The J gene is TRBJ1-6, the V gene TRBV6-6, with D possibly TRBD1 on 5 matching bases. Trimming removed 6 bases from V and 8 bases from J, with 17 bases in between. Germline CDR1 MNHNY, CDR2 SVGAGI (reference sequence). The CDR3 has 15 residues. The CDR3 DNA is TGTGCCAGCAGCGGTTCGGGGGATGGTGATTCACCCCTCCACTTT. This translates into CASSGSGDGDSPLHF.

This clone has just a few counts. This chain uses TRBV27 with TRBJ1-2; 7 nucleotides match TRBD1. Looked up from germline, CDR1 is MNHEY and CDR2 is SMNVEV (reference sequence). The CDR3 totals 13 residues. The junction had 2 bases not matched to a gene; V was cut back by 3 bases and J by 4 bases. DNA of the CDR3: TGTGCCAGCAGTTTGACAGGGCCCTATGGCTACACCTTC. This gives the protein CASSLTGPYGYTF.